Presented here are 19 T cell receptor beta chains from one specimen sequenced in a study of T cells after yellow fever vaccination. TCRdb processed the 5' RACE reads anew with MiXCR; each CDR3 protein has one entry. This sample has 250,000 to 400,000 distinct CDR3 sequences, with over 4% found just once. Sequenced here: PBMCs, sampled 5 days after the yellow fever booster vaccination. These receptors came from a man between 18 and 29 years old who received the YFV17D yellow fever vaccine.

The V and J genes are TRBV7-2 and TRBJ2-1; a weak D match, TRBD1 (5 bases). This CDR3 region has 16 residues. Germline CDR1 is SGHTA and CDR2 is FQGNSA. V was pared by 5 bases and J by 0 bases, with 14 bases between. CDR3 nucleotides: TGTGCCAGCAGCCCGAGAGACAGAAGCTCCTACAATGAGCAGTTCTTC. It yields the protein CASSPRDRSSYNEQFF.

This clonotype turned up a few times. The chain combines TRBV4-2 with TRBJ2-1; 10 nucleotides match TRBD2. Germline V gene lookup returns CDR1 LGHNA and CDR2 YNFKEQ. The junction had 4 bases not matched to a gene; V was cut back by 4 bases and J by 1 base. The CDR3 is 16 residues long. This chain's CDR3 is CASSRRTSGSYNEQFF. CDR3 in DNA: TGTGCCAGCAGCCGTAGGACTAGCGGTTCCTACAATGAGCAGTTCTTC.

This clonotype was seen ten or more times. This chain uses TRBV12-3 or TRBV12-4 with TRBJ2-4, with D tentatively TRBD1 or TRBD2 (5 bases each). The CDR3 has 13 amino acids. Trimming removed 5 bases at V and 6 bases at J, with 11 bases between. The CDR3: CASSGTEVNIQYF. The CDR3 DNA follows: TGTGCCAGCAGTGGGACGGAGGTAAACATTCAGTACTTC.

The chain carries TRBV7-3 and TRBJ2-7; D is unresolved. This CDR3 spans 16 amino acids. Germline loops: CDR1 SGHTA, CDR2 FQGTGA. The V and J ends lost 1 base and 5 bases respectively, with 18 bases between them. The CDR3 coding sequence is TGTGCCAGCAGCTTAAAGGGCTGGGCAAAAGAGGACGAGCAGTACTTC. Protein sequence: CASSLKGWAKEDEQYF.

A few counts support this clonotype. The V call is TRBV23-1, the J call TRBJ1-6; unclear D gene. TRBV23-1 is marked as an open reading frame, function uncertain. Trimming removed 0 bases at V and 11 bases at J, with 5 bases between. The CDR3 sequence is 12 residues long. The CDR3 nucleotides are TGCGCCAGCAGTCAATCGTTTGCACCCCTCCACTTT. Translating it yields CASSQSFAPLHF.

In its sample, this clonotype was seen a few times. The V gene is TRBV18, the J gene TRBJ1-1; D unclear. The V gene's germline CDR1 is KGHSH and CDR2 LQKENI. The CDR3 loop spans 13 amino acids. Trimming removed 6 bases from V and 1 base from J, with 9 bases in between. CDR3 DNA: TGTGCCAGCTCTACGGAGGGGAACACTGAAGCTTTCTTT. Translating it yields CASSTEGNTEAFF.

This clonotype was counted only a few times. V and J are TRBV7-2 and TRBJ2-3; 9 positions agree with TRBD1. The V and J ends lost 0 bases and 2 bases, in that order; junction bases with no gene match: 3. CDR3 length equals 16 residues. Germline V gene data show CDR1 as SGHTA and CDR2 as FQGNSA. This CDR3 reads CASSLAQGAITDTQYF. The CDR3 DNA reads TGTGCCAGCAGCTTAGCACAGGGGGCCATCACAGATACGCAGTATTTT.

This clonotype came up many times. This chain connects TRBV5-1 to TRBJ1-1; 7 bases map to TRBD1. The CDR3 covers 14 residues. The germline V gene has CDR1 SGHRS and CDR2 YFSETQ. Trimming at V came to 1 base and at J to 3 bases, leaving 3 bases not matched to a gene. The CDR3 nucleotides are TGCGCCAGCAGCTTGCGACAGGGTCACACTGAAGCTTTCTTT. Translating gives CASSLRQGHTEAFF.

This clonotype was detected only a few times. The genes are TRBV4-2 and TRBJ2-5; D might be TRBD1 (5 bases). Trimming left V 0 bases short and J 7 bases short, with 18 bases between. Germline V gene sequence: CDR1 LGHNA, CDR2 YNFKEQ. The CDR3 is 16 residues long. In nucleotides, the CDR3 is TGTGCCAGCAGCCAAGAAGCTGTAGGGGCAACGGGGACCCAGTACTTC. Amino acid sequence: CASSQEAVGATGTQYF.

The chain carries TRBV20-1 and TRBJ1-1; D ambiguous. Trimming left V 0 bases short and J 13 bases short, with 15 bases between. The germline CDR1 and CDR2 sequences are DFQATT and SNEGSKA (reference sequence). There are 12 residues in the CDR3. The CDR3 sequence is CSARDLSPSNFF. The CDR3 nucleotides are TGCAGTGCTAGAGATCTCTCTCCCAGCAATTTCTTT.

This clonotype was picked up many times. The chain recombines TRBV3-1 with TRBJ1-6; D gene uncertain. The V end was cut by 4 bases, the J end by 10 bases, with 11 bases between. The CDR3 runs to 13 residues. CDR1 and CDR2 (germline): LGHDT, YNNKEL (reference sequence). This CDR3 reads CASSPTNQSPLHF. CDR3 in DNA: TGTGCCAGCAGCCCAACCAATCAGTCACCCCTCCACTTT.

This clonotype was detected only a few times. The genes are TRBV3-1 and TRBJ1-1; TRBD1 matches 10 bases. The CDR3 length is 15 residues. Looked up from germline, CDR1 is LGHDT and CDR2 is YNNKEL (reference sequence). The junction had 8 bases not matched to a gene; V was cut back by 4 bases and J by 6 bases. The CDR3 loop reads CASSLPGQGLAEAFF. Written as DNA, the CDR3 is TGTGCCAGCAGCCTTCCGGGACAGGGGTTGGCTGAAGCTTTCTTT.

Only a few counts were recorded for this clonotype. V is TRBV4-1 and J is TRBJ2-7; D is undetermined. Germline assignment: CDR1 MGHRA and CDR2 YSYEKL. The length of the CDR3 is 14 residues. Trimming removed 5 bases from V and 0 bases from J, with 11 bases in between. The CDR3 is CASSSHENSYEQYF. The CDR3 nucleotides read TGCGCCAGCAGCTCACACGAGAACTCCTACGAGCAGTACTTC.

The table lists this clonotype with a few counts. The chain carries TRBV5-1 and TRBJ1-1, with 12 bases fitting TRBD1. Germline lookup yields CDR1 SGHRS and CDR2 YFSETQ. Germline trimming cut 8 bases from V and 5 bases from J; bases unmatched to any gene: 13. The CDR3 covers 16 residues. DNA of the CDR3: TGCGCCAGTGCTCCTTCCGGGACAGGGGGCGAAACTGAAGCTTTCTTT. Its protein is CASAPSGTGGETEAFF.

This clonotype was observed a handful of times. This chain uses TRBV7-9 with TRBJ2-7; 7 positions agree with TRBD1. The CDR3 length is 13 residues. Germline V lookup: CDR1 SEHNR, CDR2 FQNEAQ (reference sequence). With V trimmed by 1 base and J by 4 bases, 1 base remained unmatched. This CDR3 reads CASSLGGQYEQYV. CDR3 sequence (DNA): TGTGCCAGCAGCTTAGGGGGACAGTACGAGCAGTACGTC.

Remarks on this clonotype: A much larger clone lies one base from this, so it may be a read error. V is TRBV5-1 and J is TRBJ2-1; 9 nucleotides line up with TRBD2. Germline values: CDR1 SGHRS, CDR2 YFSETQ. The CDR3 consists of 14 residues. CDR3 residues: CASGLAGSYNVQFF. The CDR3 region has the DNA TGCGCCAGCGGCCTAGCGGGGTCCTACAATGTGCAGTTCTTC.

This clonotype has at least ten counts. The rearrangement links TRBV5-1 to TRBJ2-2; D might be TRBD1 (5 bases). The CDR3 covers 14 residues. Trimming left V 4 bases short and J 7 bases short, with 14 bases between. CDR1 SGHRS and CDR2 YFSETQ come from the germline V gene. The CDR3 bases are TGCGCCAGCAGCCCGGGCCAAAGGGGCGGGGAGCTGTTTTTT. Residues: CASSPGQRGGELFF. Complete variable domain (other parts from reference TRBV5-1 and TRBJ2-2): KAGVTQTPRYLIKTRGQQVTLSCSPISGHRSVSWYQQTPGQGLQFLFEYFSETQRNKGNFPGRFSGRQFSNSRSEMNVSTLELGDSALYLCASSPGQRGGELFFGEGSRLTVL.

This clonotype was seen at least ten times. The chain couples TRBV12-3 or TRBV12-4 to TRBJ2-3; D gene unclear. The CDR3 contains 15 residues. The germline V and J ends were trimmed by 6 bases and 2 bases, with 15 bases remaining between them. CDR3 in amino acids: CASRLLLGFTDTQYF. The CDR3 nucleotides read TGTGCCAGCAGGCTCCTACTGGGATTCACAGATACGCAGTATTTT.

In its sample, this clonotype was seen many times. CDR3 bases: TGTGCCAGCTCACCGCCCGGGACAGGGGATTACAATGAGCAGTTCTTC. This translates into CASSPPGTGDYNEQFF. This rearrangement joins TRBV18 to TRBJ2-1, with 10 nucleotides matching TRBD1. The CDR3 contains 16 residues. The germline CDR1 and CDR2 sequences are KGHSH and LQKENI. The ends lost 3 bases at V and 4 bases at J; junction bases unmatched: 6.